This TCR beta chain came from a study of T cells in localized non-small cell lung cancer. Measured with immunoSEQ multiplex PCR; TCRdb has only the in-frame clones, and not every one. The sample lists tens of thousands of clones, 84% occurring once. CDR1 is GTSNPN, CDR2 SVGIG, per germline (reference sequence). V was pared by 2 bases and J by 7 bases, with 6 bases of the junction left unmatched. The CDR3 is made up of 13 amino acids. Notes on this clone: Its specificity is not known.

Study-wide points: Exceeding tumor, uninvolved adjacent lung had the highest T cell clonality. Paired adjacent lung recovered a median around 62 of the top 100 tumor clones. Sequencing was limited to one tumor region, leaving the possibility of heterogeneity open. Overall survival was longer when the density of T cells in the blood was higher.

The V and J genes are TRBV30 and TRBJ1-2; 8 bases fit TRBD1. The sample here was peripheral blood, taken before any cancer treatment. The receptor comes from a female donor over 55 with stage I lung adenocarcinoma. CDR3 amino acids: CAWSPQGARGYTF. CDR3 bases: TGTGCCTGGAGTCCCCAGGGGGCGCGTGGCTACACCTTC.